These 5 T cell receptor beta chains were all obtained from the same sample, sequenced in a study of T cell repertoires in cytomegalovirus infection. TCRdb independently ran MiXCR on the reads; one entry per CDR3 protein. This table holds some 700,000 distinct CDR3 sequences, approximately 40% found once. The specimen was PBMCs. The receptors were gathered from a human donor in good health (CMV status not recorded). Some clones in this sample may be carry-over from other donors' samples.

V usage is TRBV6-1 and J usage is TRBJ2-7; the D gene is possibly TRBD2 (6 bases). CDR3 length equals 13 residues. The V and J ends lost 5 bases and 3 bases respectively, with 11 bases between them. CDR1 is MNHNS, CDR2 SASEGT, per germline. CDR3 protein: CASSPNGGYEQYF. The DNA of the CDR3 is TGTGCCAGCAGTCCCAACGGGGGCTACGAGCAGTACTTC.

This clonotype was found a few times. This chain uses TRBV4-1 with TRBJ2-7, with 7 nucleotides matching TRBD1. Germline V gene sequence: CDR1 MGHRA, CDR2 YSYEKL. The V segment lost 0 bases and the J segment 4 bases; nucleotides outside the gene matches: 15. The CDR3 totals 18 residues. CDR3 in DNA: TGCGCCAGCAGCCAAGAGAAAGGGGCTTACGACAGGGCGTACGAGCAGTACTTC. Amino acids: CASSQEKGAYDRAYEQYF.

Ten or more counts support this clonotype. This chain links TRBV7-6 with TRBJ1-1, with 10 bases fitting TRBD1. This CDR3 is 18 amino acids long. The V gene's germline CDR1 is SGHVS and CDR2 FNYEAQ. V lost 1 base, J lost 4 bases, and 12 bases stayed unmatched. The CDR3 DNA is TGTGCCAGCAGCTTAGTGGGGACAGGGGCCCCGTTCGGCACTGAAGCTTTCTTT. Its translation: CASSLVGTGAPFGTEAFF.

This sequence joins TRBV19 and TRBJ1-1, with 10 bases fitting TRBD1. V lost 7 bases, J lost 5 bases, and 4 bases stayed unmatched. This CDR3 is 13 amino acids long. CDR1 is LNHDA and CDR2 is SQIVND in the germline V gene (reference sequence). Here the CDR3 DNA reads TGTGCCAGTACGGGACAGGGGACAACTGAAGCTTTCTTT. Translated: CASTGQGTTEAFF.

The chain has TRBV29-1 and TRBJ1-1; no clear D. Germline loops: CDR1 SQVTM, CDR2 ANQGSEA. V lost 4 bases, J lost 0 bases, and 9 bases lay in between. The CDR3 contains 13 residues. CDR3 DNA: TGCAGCGTTGTTAAACAGCTGAACACTGAAGCTTTCTTT. As protein: CSVVKQLNTEAFF. Variable domain in full (rest from reference TRBV29-1 and TRBJ1-1): SAVISQKPSRDICQRGTSLTIQCQVDSQVTMMFWYRQQPGQSLTLIATANQGSEATYESGFVIDKFPISRPNLTFSTLTVSNMSPEDSSIYLCSVVKQLNTEAFFGQGTRLTVV.